This T cell receptor (beta chain) was sequenced for a study of T cell responses to AZD1222 COVID-19 vaccine. The junction had 3 bases not matched to a gene; V was cut back by 4 bases and J by 4 bases. CDR3 size: 14 residues. Germline lookup yields CDR1 SNHLY and CDR2 FYNNEI. The assay was immunoSEQ multiplex PCR, and TCRdb's table has in-frame clones only and misses some. The table lists roughly 140,000 clones, about 91% of them singletons, with around 10% in the top ten. V is TRBV2 and J is TRBJ1-4; 7 positions agree with TRBD1. The sample here was peripheral blood, taken 28 days after the second AZD1222 dose. The origin of this receptor is an adult who received the AZD1222 COVID-19 vaccine. The CDR3 here is CASSVDRVNEKLFF. The CDR3 DNA follows: TGTGCCAGCAGTGTCGACAGGGTTAATGAAAAACTGTTTTTT.